The TCR beta chain under discussion was sequenced for a study of cytomegalovirus exposure and HLA in healthy donors. General observations from the study: The study carried out a later analysis of TCR beta sequences. It associated around 17,000 of them with specific HLA alleles at a false discovery rate of 0.05. According to an earlier analysis, most TCR beta V segments yielded productive rearrangements about 87% or about 30% of the time.

This clone has a single count. What it recognizes is unknown. The PCR made use of 60 Vbeta and 13 Jbeta primers. Assay used: immunoSEQ multiplex PCR; TCRdb lists only in-frame clones, some missing. The repertoire holds more than 150,000 clones, with roughly 83% as singletons. V was pared by 7 bases and J by 3 bases, with 10 bases of the junction left unmatched. Germline V CDR1 and CDR2: MNHNY, SVGAGI (reference sequence). This CDR3 is built from 16 residues. Sequenced sample: PBMCs. This chain links TRBV6-6 with TRBJ1-4; TRBD1 aligns across 8 bases. The sequence derives from a boy aged 10-17 years in good health and CMV-seronegative. CDR3: CASIRTQGAANEKLFF. The CDR3 coding sequence is TGTGCCAGCATCAGAACTCAGGGGGCAGCTAATGAAAAACTGTTTTTT.